This is a list of T cell receptor beta chains from one sample in a study of molecular identifiers for immune sequencing clone quantification. Via MiXCR, TCRdb re-called the PCR reads, giving one row per CDR3 protein. The sample records about 36,000 distinct CDR3 sequences, approximately 17% being singletons. Material for sequencing was naive CD8+ T cells from blood, with Jurkat cell RNA spiked in. These receptors all stem from a human donor in good health. Some libraries in this study had Jurkat cell RNA spiked in. The CDR3 runs from the conserved cysteine through the conserved F or W. D genes are given only for firm matches. Clone size is not always given. Where it is, it says once, few, many or a class for expanded clones.

many	NA	TRBV7-6	TRBJ2-7	CASSLEAGHSYEQYF	TGTGCCAGCAGCTTAGAAGCGGGACACTCCTACGAGCAGTACTTC
NA	NA	TRBV11-2	TRBJ2-5	CASTGLQETQYF	TGTGCCAGCACGGGGCTCCAAGAGACCCAGTACTTC
few	TRBD2	TRBV27	TRBJ2-7	CASRLWTSGSHEQYF	TGTGCCAGCAGATTGTGGACTAGCGGGAGCCACGAGCAGTACTTC
few	NA	TRBV28	TRBJ2-3	CANSSVVRSDTQYF	TGTGCCAACAGTTCTGTAGTTAGGTCAGATACGCAGTATTTT
many	NA	TRBV14	TRBJ2-1	CASSSGLYNEQFF	TGTGCCAGCAGCTCCGGACTATACAATGAGCAGTTCTTC
many	TRBD1	TRBV10-2	TRBJ2-4	CASTPGQRNIQYF	TGCGCCAGCACTCCGGGACAGAGAAACATTCAGTACTTC
many	NA	TRBV5-1	TRBJ2-3	CASSLGDTQYF	TGCGCCAGCAGCTTGGGAGATACGCAGTATTTT
many	NA	TRBV20-1	TRBJ2-7	CSARGPPWYEQYF	TGCAGTGCTAGAGGGCCTCCCTGGTACGAGCAGTACTTC
many	NA	TRBV15	TRBJ2-5	CATSRQDFQETQYF	TGTGCCACCAGCAGGCAGGATTTCCAAGAGACCCAGTACTTC
NA	NA	TRBV5-6	TRBJ2-2	CASSFGYGRTGELFF	TGTGCCAGCAGCTTTGGTTATGGGCGCACCGGGGAGCTGTTTTTT
many	NA	TRBV5-1	TRBJ2-3	CASSSTTYTDTQYF	TGCGCCAGTTCGAGCACGACGTATACAGATACGCAGTATTTT
NA	TRBD1	TRBV14	TRBJ1-2	CASRRTGQGNYGYTF	TGTGCCAGCAGACGGACGGGACAGGGAAACTATGGCTACACCTTC
many	NA	TRBV6-2/TRBV6-3	TRBJ2-1	CATFPFGVIPNEQFF	TGTGCCACCTTCCCCTTCGGGGTTATCCCCAATGAGCAGTTCTTC
NA	TRBD2	TRBV9	TRBJ2-3	CASSGLAGGDTQYF	TGTGCCAGCAGCGGACTAGCGGGAGGGGATACGCAGTATTTT
many	NA	TRBV7-9	TRBJ1-2	CASRGEAGYTF	TGTGCCAGCAGAGGGGAAGCGGGCTACACCTTC
NA	NA	TRBV14	TRBJ2-7	CASSQDLGRSHEQYF	TGTGCCAGCAGCCAAGATCTAGGAAGGTCCCACGAGCAGTACTTC
NA	TRBD2	TRBV4-3	TRBJ2-1	CASSPTSAVVHEQFF	TGCGCCAGCAGCCCGACTAGCGCTGTAGTCCATGAGCAGTTCTTC
many	NA	TRBV5-6	TRBJ1-5	CASNLGGGQPQHF	TGTGCCAGCAACCTAGGAGGAGGGCAGCCCCAGCATTTT
few	NA	TRBV4-3	TRBJ2-7	CASSQDRGPSVTYEQYF	TGCGCCAGCAGCCAAGATAGGGGCCCTAGCGTTACCTACGAGCAGTACTTC
NA	NA	TRBV29-1	TRBJ2-1	CSVEGWRANDEQFF	TGCAGCGTTGAAGGCTGGAGGGCCAACGATGAGCAGTTCTTC
NA	NA	TRBV13	TRBJ2-1	CASSPETSSNEQCF	TGTGCCAGCAGCCCCGAGACTAGTTCCAATGAGCAGTGCTTC
once	NA	TRBV4-3	TRBJ1-2	CASSQVGGGINYGYTF	TGCGCCAGCAGCCAAGTGGGGGGAGGGATCAACTATGGCTACACCTTC
few	TRBD1	TRBV27	TRBJ2-5	CASSPPGQAQETQYF	TGTGCCAGCAGTCCACCGGGACAGGCACAAGAGACCCAGTACTTC